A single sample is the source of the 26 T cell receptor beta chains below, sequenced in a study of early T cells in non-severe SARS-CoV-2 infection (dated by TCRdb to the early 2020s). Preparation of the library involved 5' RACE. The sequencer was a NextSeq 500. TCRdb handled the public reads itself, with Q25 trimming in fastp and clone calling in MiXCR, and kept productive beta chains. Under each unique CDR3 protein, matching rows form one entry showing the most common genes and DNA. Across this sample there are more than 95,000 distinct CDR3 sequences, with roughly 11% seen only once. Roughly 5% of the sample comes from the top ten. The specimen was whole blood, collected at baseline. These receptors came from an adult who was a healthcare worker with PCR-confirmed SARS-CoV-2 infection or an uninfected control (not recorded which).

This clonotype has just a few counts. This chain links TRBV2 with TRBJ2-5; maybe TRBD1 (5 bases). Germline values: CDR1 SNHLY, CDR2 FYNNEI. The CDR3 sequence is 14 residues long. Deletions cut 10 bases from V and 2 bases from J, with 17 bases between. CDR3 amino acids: CATSPPGPQETQYF. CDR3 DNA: TGTGCCACCTCACCCCCAGGGCCACAAGAGACCCAGTACTTC.

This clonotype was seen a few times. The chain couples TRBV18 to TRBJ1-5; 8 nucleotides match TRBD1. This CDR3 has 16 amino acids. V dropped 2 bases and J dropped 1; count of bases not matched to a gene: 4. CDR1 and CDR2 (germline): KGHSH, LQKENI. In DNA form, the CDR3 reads TGTGCCAGCTCACCAAACCGGGACAGGAGCAATCAGCCCCAGCATTTT. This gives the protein CASSPNRDRSNQPQHF.

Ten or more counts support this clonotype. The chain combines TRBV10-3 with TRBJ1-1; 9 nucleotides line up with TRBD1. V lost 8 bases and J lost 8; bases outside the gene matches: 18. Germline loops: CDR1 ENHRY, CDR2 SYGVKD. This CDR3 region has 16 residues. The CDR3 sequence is CAIGTGGIDPRGEAFF. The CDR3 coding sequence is TGTGCCATCGGAACAGGGGGCATTGATCCTCGAGGGGAAGCTTTCTTT.

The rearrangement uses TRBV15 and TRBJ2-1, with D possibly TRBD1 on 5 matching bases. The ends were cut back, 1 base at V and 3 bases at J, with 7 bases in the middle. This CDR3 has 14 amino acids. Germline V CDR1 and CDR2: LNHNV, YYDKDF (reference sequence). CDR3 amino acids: CATSRVRGYNEQFF. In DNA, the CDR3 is TGTGCCACCAGCAGAGTTAGGGGCTACAATGAGCAGTTCTTC.

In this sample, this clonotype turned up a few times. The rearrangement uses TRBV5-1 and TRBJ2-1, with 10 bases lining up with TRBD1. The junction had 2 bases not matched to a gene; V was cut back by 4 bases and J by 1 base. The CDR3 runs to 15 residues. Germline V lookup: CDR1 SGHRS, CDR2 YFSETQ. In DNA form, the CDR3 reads TGCGCCAGCAGCGCGGGACAGGGGTCCTACAATGAGCAGTTCTTC. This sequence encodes CASSAGQGSYNEQFF.

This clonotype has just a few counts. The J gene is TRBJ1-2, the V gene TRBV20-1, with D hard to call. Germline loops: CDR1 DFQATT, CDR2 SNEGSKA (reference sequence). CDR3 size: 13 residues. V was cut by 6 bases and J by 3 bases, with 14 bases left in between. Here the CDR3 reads CSANRGRDYGYTF. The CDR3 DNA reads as TGCAGTGCCAATAGAGGGCGGGACTATGGCTACACCTTC.

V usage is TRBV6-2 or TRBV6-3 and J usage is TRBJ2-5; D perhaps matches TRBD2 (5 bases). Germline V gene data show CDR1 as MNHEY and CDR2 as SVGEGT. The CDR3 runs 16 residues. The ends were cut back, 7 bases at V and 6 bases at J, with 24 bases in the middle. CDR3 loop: CASIPGRTAGFKTQYF. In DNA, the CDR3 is TGTGCCAGCATACCAGGACGAACCGCGGGCTTCAAGACCCAGTACTTC.

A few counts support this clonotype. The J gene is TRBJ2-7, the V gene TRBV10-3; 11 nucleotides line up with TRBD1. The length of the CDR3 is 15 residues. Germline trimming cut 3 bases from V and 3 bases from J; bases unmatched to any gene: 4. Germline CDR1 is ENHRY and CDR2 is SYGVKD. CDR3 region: CAISDSGTGGYEQYF. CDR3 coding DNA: TGTGCCATCAGTGATTCCGGGACAGGGGGCTACGAGCAGTACTTC.

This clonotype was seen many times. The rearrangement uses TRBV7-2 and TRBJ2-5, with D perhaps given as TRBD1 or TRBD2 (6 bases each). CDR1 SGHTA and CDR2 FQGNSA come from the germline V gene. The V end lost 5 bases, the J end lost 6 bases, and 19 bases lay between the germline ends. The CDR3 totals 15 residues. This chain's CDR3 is CASSPRGAGSKTQYF. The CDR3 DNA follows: TGTGCCAGCAGCCCTAGGGGGGCAGGGAGCAAGACCCAGTACTTC.

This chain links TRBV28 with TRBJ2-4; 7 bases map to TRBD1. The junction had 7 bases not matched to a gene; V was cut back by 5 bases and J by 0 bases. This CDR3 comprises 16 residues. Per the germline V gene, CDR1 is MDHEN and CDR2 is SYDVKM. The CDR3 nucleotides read TGTGCCAGCAGTGGACAGGACAAAAGAGCCAAAAACATTCAGTACTTC. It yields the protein CASSGQDKRAKNIQYF.

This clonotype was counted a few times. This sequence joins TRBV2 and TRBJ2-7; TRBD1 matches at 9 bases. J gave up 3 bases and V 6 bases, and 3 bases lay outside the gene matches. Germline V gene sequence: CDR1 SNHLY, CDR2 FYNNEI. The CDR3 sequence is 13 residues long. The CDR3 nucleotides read TGTGCCAGCAGAGGACAGGGGATCTACGAGCAGTACTTC. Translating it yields CASRGQGIYEQYF.

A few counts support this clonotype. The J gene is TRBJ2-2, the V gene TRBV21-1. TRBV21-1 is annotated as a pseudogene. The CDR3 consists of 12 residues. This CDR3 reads CASGLNTGELFF. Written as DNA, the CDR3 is TGTGCCAGCGGGCTGAACACCGGGGAGCTGTTTTTT.

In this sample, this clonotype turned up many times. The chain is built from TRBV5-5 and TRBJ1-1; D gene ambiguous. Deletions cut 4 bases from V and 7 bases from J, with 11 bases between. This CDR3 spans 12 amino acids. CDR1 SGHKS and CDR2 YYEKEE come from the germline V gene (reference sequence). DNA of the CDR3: TGTGCCAGCAGCGGACTGTGGAGTGAAGCTTTCTTT. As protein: CASSGLWSEAFF. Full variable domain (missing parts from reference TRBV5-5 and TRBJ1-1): DAGVTQSPTHLIKTRGQQVTLRCSPISGHKSVSWYQQVLGQGPQFIFQYYEKEERGRGNFPDRFSARQFPNYSSELNVNALLLGDSALYLCASSGLWSEAFFGQGTRLTVV.

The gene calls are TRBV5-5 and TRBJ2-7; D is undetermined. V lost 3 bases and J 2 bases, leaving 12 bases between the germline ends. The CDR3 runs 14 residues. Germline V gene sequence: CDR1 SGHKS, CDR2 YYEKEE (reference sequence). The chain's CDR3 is CASSYTDGTYEQYF. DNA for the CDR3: TGTGCCAGCAGCTACACGGACGGAACCTACGAGCAGTACTTC.

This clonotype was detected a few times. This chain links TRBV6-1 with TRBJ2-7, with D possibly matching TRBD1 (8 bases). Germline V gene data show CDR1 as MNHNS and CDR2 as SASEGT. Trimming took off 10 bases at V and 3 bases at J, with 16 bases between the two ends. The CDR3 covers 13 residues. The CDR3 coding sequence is TGTGCCACGCTGGACAGGGACTACTACGAGCAGTACTTC. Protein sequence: CATLDRDYYEQYF.

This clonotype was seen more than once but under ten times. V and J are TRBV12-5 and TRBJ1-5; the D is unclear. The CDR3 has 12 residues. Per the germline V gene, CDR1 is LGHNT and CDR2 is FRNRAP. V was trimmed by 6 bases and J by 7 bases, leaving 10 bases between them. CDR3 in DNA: TGTGCTAGTGGCTCTTTGGGGCAGCCCCAGCATTTT. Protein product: CASGSLGQPQHF.

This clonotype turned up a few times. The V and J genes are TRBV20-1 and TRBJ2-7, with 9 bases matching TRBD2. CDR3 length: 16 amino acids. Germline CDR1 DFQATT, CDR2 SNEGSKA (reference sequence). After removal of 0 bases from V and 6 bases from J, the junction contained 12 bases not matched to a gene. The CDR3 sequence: CSARDPEASGELEQYF. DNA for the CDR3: TGCAGTGCTAGAGATCCGGAGGCTAGCGGGGAACTCGAGCAGTACTTC.

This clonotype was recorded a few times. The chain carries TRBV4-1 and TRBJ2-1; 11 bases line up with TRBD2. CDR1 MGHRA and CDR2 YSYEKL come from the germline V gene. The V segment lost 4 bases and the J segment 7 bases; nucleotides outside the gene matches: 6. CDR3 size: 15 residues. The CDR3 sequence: CASSLGLAGRNEQFF. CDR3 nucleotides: TGCGCCAGCAGCCTAGGACTAGCGGGTAGAAATGAGCAGTTCTTC.

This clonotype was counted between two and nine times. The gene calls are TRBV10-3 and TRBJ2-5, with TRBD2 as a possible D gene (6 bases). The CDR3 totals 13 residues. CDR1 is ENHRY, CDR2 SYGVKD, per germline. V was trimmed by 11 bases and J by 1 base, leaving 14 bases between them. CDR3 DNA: TGTGCCTCGGGAGACAGACTCCAAGAGACCCAGTACTTC. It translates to CASGDRLQETQYF.

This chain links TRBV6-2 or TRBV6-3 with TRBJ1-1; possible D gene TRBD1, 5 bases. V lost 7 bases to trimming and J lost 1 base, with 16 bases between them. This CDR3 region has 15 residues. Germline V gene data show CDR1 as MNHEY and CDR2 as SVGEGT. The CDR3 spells CASTDRKTGNTEAFF. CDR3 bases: TGTGCCAGCACTGACCGAAAAACAGGGAACACTGAAGCTTTCTTT.

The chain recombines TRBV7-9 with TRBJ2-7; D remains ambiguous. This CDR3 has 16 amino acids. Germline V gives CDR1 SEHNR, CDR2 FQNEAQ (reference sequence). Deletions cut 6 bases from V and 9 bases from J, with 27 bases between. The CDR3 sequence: CASRRVVATSSVRQYF. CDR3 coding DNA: TGTGCCAGCAGAAGAGTCGTGGCTACAAGTTCGGTGCGGCAGTACTTC. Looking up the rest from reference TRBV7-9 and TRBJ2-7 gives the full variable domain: DTGVSQNPRHKITKRGQNVTFRCDPISEHNRLYWYRQTLGQGPEFLTYFQNEAQLEKSRLLSDRFSAERPKGSFSTLEIQRTEQGDSAMYLCASRRVVATSSVRQYFGPGTRLTVT.

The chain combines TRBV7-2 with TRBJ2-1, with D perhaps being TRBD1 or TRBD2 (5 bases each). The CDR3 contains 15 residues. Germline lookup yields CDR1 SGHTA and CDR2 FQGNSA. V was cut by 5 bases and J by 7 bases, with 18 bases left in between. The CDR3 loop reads CASSRGGGEGNEQFF. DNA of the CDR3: TGTGCCAGCAGCCGGGGCGGCGGTGAGGGGAATGAGCAGTTCTTC. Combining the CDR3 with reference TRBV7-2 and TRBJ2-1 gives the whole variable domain GAGVSQSPSNKVTEKGKDVELRCDPISGHTALYWYRQSLGQGLEFLIYFQGNSAPDKSGLPSDRFSAERTGGSVSTLTIQRTQQEDSAVYLCASSRGGGEGNEQFFGPGTRLTVL.

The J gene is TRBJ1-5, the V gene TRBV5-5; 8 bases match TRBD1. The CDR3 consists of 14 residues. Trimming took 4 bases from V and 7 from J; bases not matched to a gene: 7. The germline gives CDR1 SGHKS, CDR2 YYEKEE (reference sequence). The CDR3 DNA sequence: TGTGCCAGCAGCGCTACAGGGGGTGGCCAGCCCCAGCATTTT. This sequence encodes CASSATGGGQPQHF.

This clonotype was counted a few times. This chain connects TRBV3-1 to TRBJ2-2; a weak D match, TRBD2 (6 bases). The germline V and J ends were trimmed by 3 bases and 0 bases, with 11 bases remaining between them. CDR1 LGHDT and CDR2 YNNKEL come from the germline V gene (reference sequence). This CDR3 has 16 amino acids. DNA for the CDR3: TGTGCCAGCAGCCACCCCGGGGGTTCGAACACCGGGGAGCTGTTTTTT. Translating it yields CASSHPGGSNTGELFF.

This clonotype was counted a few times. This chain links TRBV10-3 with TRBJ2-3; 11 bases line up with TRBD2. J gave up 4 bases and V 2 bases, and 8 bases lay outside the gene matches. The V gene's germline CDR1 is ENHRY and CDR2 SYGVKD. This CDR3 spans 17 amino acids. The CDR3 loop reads CAISEPQGLAESDTQYF. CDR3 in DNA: TGTGCCATCAGTGAGCCACAGGGACTAGCGGAGTCAGATACGCAGTATTTT.

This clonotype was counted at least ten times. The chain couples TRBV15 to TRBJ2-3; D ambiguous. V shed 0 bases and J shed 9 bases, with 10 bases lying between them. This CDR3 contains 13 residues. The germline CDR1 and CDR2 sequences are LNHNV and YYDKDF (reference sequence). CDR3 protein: CATSRDRLETQYF. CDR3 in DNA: TGTGCCACCAGCAGAGACCGACTTGAAACGCAGTATTTT.